This is a list of T cell receptor beta chains from one sample in a study of T cell responses to AZD1222 COVID-19 vaccine. Measured with immunoSEQ multiplex PCR; TCRdb has only the in-frame clones, and not every one. The sample has some 60,000 clones; about 83% are singletons. The sequencing here drew on peripheral blood, taken 28 days after the second AZD1222 dose. These receptor sequences come from an adult who received the AZD1222 COVID-19 vaccine. Both conserved end residues are part of each CDR3. The order of the fields is CDR3 protein, CDR3 DNA, clone size, J gene, V gene, D gene. D genes are given only for firm matches. Clone sizes are given selectively: once, few, many, or a class where the clone is expanded.

CDR3aa: CASSLAPNFGYTF
CDR3nt: TGTGCCAGCAGTTTAGCCCCCAATTTTGGCTACACCTTC
abundance: medium-sized
j_gene: TRBJ1-2
v_gene: TRBV12-3/TRBV12-4
d_gene: NA

CDR3aa: CASSQEFMNLGQGTEAFF
CDR3nt: TGTGCCAGCAGCCAAGAGTTTATGAATTTGGGACAGGGAACTGAAGCTTTCTTT
abundance: NA
j_gene: TRBJ1-1
v_gene: TRBV4-2
d_gene: TRBD1

CDR3aa: CASSLRARGNTIYF
CDR3nt: TGTGCCAGCAGTCTCAGGGCGAGGGGAAACACCATATATTTT
abundance: NA
j_gene: TRBJ1-3
v_gene: TRBV27
d_gene: NA

CDR3aa: CASSLQDGETQYF
CDR3nt: TGTGCCAGCAGCTTACAGGATGGAGAGACCCAGTACTTC
abundance: NA
j_gene: TRBJ2-5
v_gene: TRBV7-9
d_gene: NA

CDR3aa: CASSFDFEKLFF
CDR3nt: TGTGCCAGCAGCTTCGACTTCGAAAAACTGTTTTTT
abundance: NA
j_gene: TRBJ1-4
v_gene: TRBV7-9
d_gene: NA

CDR3aa: CASSPSSGSPLHF
CDR3nt: TGTGCCAGCAGCCCGAGCTCGGGGTCACCCCTCCACTTT
abundance: NA
j_gene: TRBJ1-6
v_gene: TRBV7-9
d_gene: NA

CDR3aa: CASSVTGNTEAFF
CDR3nt: TGTGCCAGTAGTGTAACGGGGAACACTGAAGCTTTCTTT
abundance: NA
j_gene: TRBJ1-1
v_gene: TRBV19
d_gene: NA

CDR3aa: CASSLAVGGPNTGELFF
CDR3nt: TGTGCCAGCAGCTTAGCGGTAGGGGGTCCGAACACCGGGGAGCTGTTTTTT
abundance: NA
j_gene: TRBJ2-2
v_gene: TRBV7-8
d_gene: NA

CDR3aa: CASSPTPGTQQETQYF
CDR3nt: TGCGCCAGCAGCCCGACACCCGGGACACAACAAGAGACCCAGTACTTC
abundance: NA
j_gene: TRBJ2-5
v_gene: TRBV5-1
d_gene: NA

CDR3aa: CASSFQYRASYEQYF
CDR3nt: TGTGCCAGCAGTTTCCAATACCGGGCAAGCTACGAGCAGTACTTC
abundance: NA
j_gene: TRBJ2-7
v_gene: TRBV27
d_gene: NA

CDR3aa: CASSLSPTGYRETQYF
CDR3nt: TGTGCCAGCAGCTTATCCCCGACAGGGTACAGGGAGACCCAGTACTTC
abundance: few
j_gene: TRBJ2-5
v_gene: TRBV7-2
d_gene: TRBD1

CDR3aa: CASSLEGALLLDGYTF
CDR3nt: TGCGCCAGCAGCTTGGAGGGGGCGCTTTTGTTGGATGGCTACACCTTC
abundance: NA
j_gene: TRBJ1-2
v_gene: TRBV5-1
d_gene: TRBD1

CDR3aa: CAWTRTVNTEAFF
CDR3nt: TGTGCCTGGACCCGGACAGTAAACACTGAAGCTTTCTTT
abundance: NA
j_gene: TRBJ1-1
v_gene: TRBV30
d_gene: NA

CDR3aa: CASSRWGHGYTF
CDR3nt: TGTGCCAGCAGCCGCTGGGGTCATGGCTACACCTTC
abundance: few
j_gene: TRBJ1-2
v_gene: TRBV28
d_gene: NA

CDR3aa: CASSGGQGNSGYTF
CDR3nt: TGCGCCAGCAGCGGCGGACAGGGGAACTCTGGCTACACCTTC
abundance: NA
j_gene: TRBJ1-2
v_gene: TRBV5-1
d_gene: TRBD1

CDR3aa: CATSRDGSNNSPLHF
CDR3nt: TGTGCCACCAGCAGAGATGGGAGTAATAATTCACCCCTCCACTTT
abundance: few
j_gene: TRBJ1-6
v_gene: TRBV15
d_gene: NA

CDR3aa: CASSQGPSALTYEQYF
CDR3nt: TGTGCCAGCAGCCAGGGACCAAGCGCGTTAACCTACGAGCAGTACTTC
abundance: NA
j_gene: TRBJ2-7
v_gene: TRBV3-1/TRBV3-2
d_gene: NA

CDR3aa: CASSAGAIRRHTQYF
CDR3nt: TGTGCCAGCAGTGCAGGGGCGATCCGCCGTCATACGCAGTATTTT
abundance: NA
j_gene: TRBJ2-3
v_gene: TRBV28
d_gene: NA

CDR3aa: CASSPGQGSEAFF
CDR3nt: TGCGCCAGCAGCCCAGGACAGGGTTCTGAAGCTTTCTTT
abundance: NA
j_gene: TRBJ1-1
v_gene: TRBV5-1
d_gene: TRBD1

CDR3aa: CASRAVGNYGYTF
CDR3nt: TGTGCCAGTCGGGCCGTTGGGAACTATGGCTACACCTTC
abundance: once
j_gene: TRBJ1-2
v_gene: TRBV6-5
d_gene: NA

CDR3aa: CASSYGGAEAFF
CDR3nt: TGTGCCAGCAGTTATGGAGGCGCTGAAGCTTTCTTT
abundance: NA
j_gene: TRBJ1-1
v_gene: TRBV7-9
d_gene: NA

CDR3aa: CASSLVSREQFF
CDR3nt: TGTGCCAGCAGCTTAGTATCCAGGGAGCAGTTCTTC
abundance: NA
j_gene: TRBJ2-1
v_gene: TRBV7-9
d_gene: NA

CDR3aa: CASSFPEETQYF
CDR3nt: TGTGCCAGCAGCTTTCCGGAGGAGACCCAGTACTTC
abundance: NA
j_gene: TRBJ2-5
v_gene: TRBV7-8
d_gene: NA

CDR3aa: CASSLEGSPLHF
CDR3nt: TGCGCCAGCAGCTTGGAGGGTTCACCCCTCCACTTT
abundance: NA
j_gene: TRBJ1-6
v_gene: TRBV5-1
d_gene: NA

CDR3aa: CASSPPVESEQYF
CDR3nt: TGTGCCAGCAGCCCCCCGGTAGAGAGCGAGCAGTACTTC
abundance: NA
j_gene: TRBJ2-7
v_gene: TRBV9
d_gene: NA

CDR3aa: CSASKGGTEQYF
CDR3nt: TGCAGTGCTAGTAAAGGGGGGACCGAGCAGTACTTC
abundance: NA
j_gene: TRBJ2-7
v_gene: TRBV20-1
d_gene: NA

CDR3aa: CASSGAETQYF
CDR3nt: TGTGCCAGCAGTGGGGCGGAGACCCAGTACTTC
abundance: NA
j_gene: TRBJ2-5
v_gene: TRBV2
d_gene: NA

CDR3aa: CASRPAVGNSPLHF
CDR3nt: TGTGCCAGCCGACCTGCTGTGGGAAATTCACCCCTCCACTTT
abundance: NA
j_gene: TRBJ1-6
v_gene: TRBV19
d_gene: NA

CDR3aa: CASSLGGTGGINEQFF
CDR3nt: TGTGCCAGCAGCTTAGGGGGTACAGGGGGAATAAATGAGCAGTTCTTC
abundance: NA
j_gene: TRBJ2-1
v_gene: TRBV7-8
d_gene: TRBD1

CDR3aa: CASSERGGSSYNEQFF
CDR3nt: TGTGCCAGCAGTGAACGAGGGGGGAGCTCCTACAATGAGCAGTTCTTC
abundance: NA
j_gene: TRBJ2-1
v_gene: TRBV6-4
d_gene: NA

CDR3aa: CATSDPGGTIYF
CDR3nt: TGTGCCACCAGTGATCCCGGAGGCACCATATATTTT
abundance: NA
j_gene: TRBJ1-3
v_gene: TRBV24-1
d_gene: NA

CDR3aa: CAISETKSYGYTF
CDR3nt: TGTGCCATCAGTGAGACTAAGAGCTATGGCTACACCTTC
abundance: NA
j_gene: TRBJ1-2
v_gene: TRBV10-3
d_gene: NA